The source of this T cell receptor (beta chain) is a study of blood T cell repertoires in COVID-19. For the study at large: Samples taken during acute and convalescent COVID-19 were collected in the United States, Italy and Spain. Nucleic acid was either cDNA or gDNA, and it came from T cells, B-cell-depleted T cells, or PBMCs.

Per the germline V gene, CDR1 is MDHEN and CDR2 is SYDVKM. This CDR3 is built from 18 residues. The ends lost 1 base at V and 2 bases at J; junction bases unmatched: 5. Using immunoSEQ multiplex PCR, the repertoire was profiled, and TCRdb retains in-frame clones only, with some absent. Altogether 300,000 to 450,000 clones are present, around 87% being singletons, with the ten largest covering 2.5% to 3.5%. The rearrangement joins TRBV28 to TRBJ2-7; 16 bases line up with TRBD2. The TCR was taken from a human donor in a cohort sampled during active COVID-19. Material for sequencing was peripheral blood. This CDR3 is CASSLLGLAGGLTYEQYF. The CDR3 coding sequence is TGTGCCAGCAGTTTATTGGGACTAGCGGGGGGGCTAACCTACGAGCAGTACTTC.